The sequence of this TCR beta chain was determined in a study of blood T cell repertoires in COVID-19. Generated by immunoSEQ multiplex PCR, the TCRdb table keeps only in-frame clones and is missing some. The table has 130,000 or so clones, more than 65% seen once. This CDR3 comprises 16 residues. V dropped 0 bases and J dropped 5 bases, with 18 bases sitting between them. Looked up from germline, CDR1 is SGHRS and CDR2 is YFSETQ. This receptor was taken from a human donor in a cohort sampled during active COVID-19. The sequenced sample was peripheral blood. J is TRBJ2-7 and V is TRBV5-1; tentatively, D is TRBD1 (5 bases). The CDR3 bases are TGCGCCAGCAGCTTGGTGGGGCCCCCTCTCTTCGACGAGCAGTACTTC. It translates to CASSLVGPPLFDEQYF.